This T cell receptor beta chain was identified in a study of T cells in Graves' hyperthyroidism and ophthalmopathy. RNA transcripts served as the template for amplifying TCR beta CDR3 regions. The HTBI primer set was used in a first-round RT-PCR of the TCR CDR3. TCRdb recomputed calls from the multiplex PCR reads with MiXCR, one row per CDR3 protein. The sample yields about 740,000 distinct CDR3 sequences, around 13% seen once. Patients aged 18 to 65 had newly diagnosed hyperthyroidism lasting under 2 months. For the diagnoses, clinical symptoms, serum thyroxine and TRAb, thyroid ultrasound and orbital computed tomography were used. This clonotype was picked up a small number of times. The junction departs from germline at one end; a sequencing error may be responsible. The TCR originated in a woman under 30 with Graves' hyperthyroidism. Sequenced input: blood.

The CDR3 region is CASSPIRGNTEELFF. Here the CDR3 DNA reads TGTGCCAGCAGCCCAATCCGCGGGAACACCGAGGAGCTGTTTTTT. The chain joins TRBV11-2 to TRBJ2-2; TRBD2 is a possible D gene (6 bases). The CDR3 is made up of 15 amino acids. Germline CDR1 SGHAT, CDR2 FQNNGV. The variable domain in full, with the rest retrieved from reference TRBV11-2 and TRBJ2-2, is EAGVAQSPRYKIIEKRQSVAFWCNPISGHATLYWYQQILGQGPKLLIQFQNNGVVDDSQLPKDRFSAERLKGVDSTLKIQPAKLEDSAVYLCASSPIRGNTEELFFGEGSRLTVL.